The present entry profiles one T cell receptor (beta chain) with its context. Its antigen is not yet known. No quality values exist for individual bases; no much larger clone is one base distant. The junction carries 9 bases between V and J, which are trimmed by 2 bases and 2 bases respectively. Spanning cysteine to phenylalanine, the CDR3 consists of 14 amino acids. The CDR3 DNA has 42 bases and is translated from base 1. CDR1 and CDR2 were assigned from the germline V gene (reference sequence) as MNHEY and SMNVEV. The immunoSEQ Assay was the method used to sequence TCRbeta CDR3 regions. After extraction, genomic DNA underwent amplification by bias-controlled multiplex PCR, followed by high-throughput sequencing. In the paper's pipeline: To quantify the absolute abundance of every unique TCRbeta CDR3 region, sequences were collapsed and filtered. T cell fraction was estimated by normalizing TCRbeta template counts to usable DNA, with usable DNA measured through amplification of reference genes found in all nucleated cells. Repertoire TCRs were annotated as SARS-CoV-2-specific by exact matching of V gene, CDR3 amino acid sequence and J gene to a known reactive TCR set. The reference SARS-CoV-2 TCR set was obtained from MIRA and was filtered for enrichment in COVID-19-positive ImmuneCODE repertoires, whereby public or cross-reactive TCRs were removed. Using the MIRA antigens, annotated TCRs were further analysed by specific ORF or by position within an ORF. Depth was the summed frequency of annotated unique rearrangements, while breadth was defined as annotated unique rearrangements over total unique productive rearrangements. Two-sided Wilcoxon rank-sum tests were used to compare TCR breadth between groups. As stored in TCRdb, this immuneACCESS dataset retains in-frame rearrangements with V and J assigned. A fraction of the clones does not appear; measured against another copy, unresolved V genes explain less than half of the discrepancy, and the remainder lacks a known reason. That table furnishes V, J and clone size, whereas the DNA furnished D and trimming. The sample records 350,000 to 450,000 clones, 75% to 90% of which are singletons. The leading ten clones occupy 1.9% of the sample.

The treatment or condition label, read with the paper, signifies: approximately 18 received Ad26.COV2.S at low or high dose, single or two shots; about 5 received placebo; per-sample allocation not given. For vaccine and placebo recipients, repertoires were sequenced using samples collected on day 63 after the first injection. Cohort 1b enrolled roughly 25 adults aged 18-55 years at a single site in Boston, USA, between 29 July and 7 August 2020. Ad26.COV2.S was a replication-incompetent adenovirus type 26 vector expressing a prefusion-stabilized SARS-CoV-2 spike protein from the original Wuhan strain. This sample is drawn from a study of Ad26.COV2.S vaccination and SARS-CoV-2 variants (dated by TCRdb to the early 2020s). Looking at the study overall: Vaccine-arm donors came from COV1001, a multicentre, randomized, double-blind, placebo-controlled phase I-IIa trial of Ad26.COV2.S in healthy adults. Ad26.COV2.S was administered intramuscularly at 5 x 10^10 or 1 x 10^11 viral particles, either as a single shot or as two shots given 56 days apart. TCRbeta repertoire sequencing was used to assess the specificity and breadth of SARS-CoV-2-reactive T cell receptors after Ad26.COV2.S vaccination. A total of 32 samples were included in the TCR-sequenced set, comprising roughly 20 Ad26.COV2.S vaccine recipients, 5 placebo recipients and 8 SARS-CoV-2 convalescent individuals. Trial participants were randomized into five groups of five: low-dose or high-dose Ad26.COV2.S given once or twice, or placebo on both occasions. Investigators remained blinded to trial group allocation during experiments and outcome assessment.

Points the paper makes about the study in general: The study was not powered to compare responses between vaccine doses or regimens. Vaccine and placebo recipients had similar non-spike TCR breadth, a finding consistent with the vaccine containing only spike. After vaccination, substantial breadth of spike-specific CD8+ and CD4+ T cell responses was reported. The authors noted that total T cell responses may have been underestimated by the TCR breadth and depth analyses. Ad26.COV2.S recipients had higher spike-specific TCR breadth than placebo recipients (P = 0.0014).

This sequence originates from a person between 18 and 59 years old who received the Ad26.COV2.S COVID-19 vaccine or a placebo. The sample here was peripheral blood, taken in a trial of Ad26.COV2.S vaccine versus placebo. The rearranged chain carries TRBV27 and TRBJ1-2; the D gene is unclear. The bases are TGTGCCAGCAGTTTAACAGCAGAGAACTATGGCTACACCTTC. It encodes CASSLTAENYGYTF.